These T cell receptor beta chains were read from a single sample in a study of T cells after yellow fever vaccination. TCRdb reprocessed the 5' RACE reads with MiXCR, giving one entry per CDR3 protein. The data hold approximately 580,000 distinct CDR3 sequences, with 17% observed a single time. Sequenced here: PBMCs, sampled about 5 days after the first yellow fever vaccination. These receptors originate from a man between 18 and 29 years old who received the YFV17D yellow fever vaccine. CDR3s include the opening cysteine and the closing phenylalanine or tryptophan. D genes are given only for firm matches. Clone size is not always given. Where it is, it says once, few, many or a class for expanded clones.

>few|TRBD1|TRBV10-3|TRBJ2-1
TGTGCCATCAGTGAGCCCCAGGGGGACAATGAGCAGTTCTTC
CAISEPQGDNEQFF
>few|-|TRBV20-1|TRBJ1-2
TGCAGTGCTAGTAACCAGGGAAAGAACTATGGCTACACCTTC
CSASNQGKNYGYTF
>-|-|TRBV6-1|TRBJ1-5
TGTGCCAGCAGGCCGGAACAGGGATACTATCAGCCCCAGCATTTT
CASRPEQGYYQPQHF
>many|TRBD2|TRBV4-1|TRBJ2-5
TGCGCCAGCAGCCAGACCCTAGGACTAGCGGGGGAAGAGACCCAGTACTTC
CASSQTLGLAGEETQYF
>few|TRBD1|TRBV19|TRBJ2-5
TGTGCCAGTAGTAGAGGGGGCAGGGGGCAAGAGACCCAGTACTTC
CASSRGGRGQETQYF
>few|TRBD2|TRBV20-1|TRBJ2-1
TGCAGTGCGACGGGAGGGGGGCTGGGGGGTGAGCAGTTCTTC
CSATGGGLGGEQFF
>few|-|TRBV6-1|TRBJ1-2
TGTGCCAGCAGTCAACGGACTATAACAAACTATGGCTACACCTTC
CASSQRTITNYGYTF
>few|-|TRBV9|TRBJ2-3
TGTGCCAGCAGCGCGCAGACTAGTCTATGGACAAACACAGATACGCAGTATTTT
CASSAQTSLWTNTDTQYF
>few|-|TRBV25-1|TRBJ2-5
TGTGCCAGCAGTGGAAGCGGGACAGGAAGACCCGAAGAGACCCAGTACTTC
CASSGSGTGRPEETQYF
>many|TRBD2|TRBV4-1|TRBJ2-5
TGCGCCAGCAGCCAAGACAACGGGGGGGCCTCAGAGACCCAGTACTTC
CASSQDNGGASETQYF
>once|-|TRBV29-1|TRBJ1-2
TGTAGCGTTGAACAAAACTATGGCTACACCTTC
CSVEQNYGYTF
>-|-|TRBV10-2|TRBJ2-2
TGCGCCAGCAGTAGAACCGGGACAACGGACACCGGGGAGCTGTTTTTT
CASSRTGTTDTGELFF
>-|TRBD2|TRBV29-1|TRBJ2-1
TGCAGCGTTGAAGATCCGCGGGGGGGCCGGGATGAGCAGTTCTTC
CSVEDPRGGRDEQFF
>-|-|TRBV5-1|TRBJ2-5
TGCGCCAGCAGCTTGGGTTTGGGCGGCCAAGAGACCCAGTACTTC
CASSLGLGGQETQYF
>once|-|TRBV7-2|TRBJ2-4
TGTGCCAGCAGCTTAGCAGTGACAACCTACTTC
CASSLAVTTYF
>-|-|TRBV4-3|TRBJ1-5
TGCGCCAGCAGCCACAACTGGGAGAGCAATCAGCCCCAGCATTTT
CASSHNWESNQPQHF
>-|TRBD2|TRBV7-2|TRBJ2-7
TGTGCCAGCAGCGAGGGTGAAGTAGCGGGACTTTACGAGCAGTACTTC
CASSEGEVAGLYEQYF
>few|-|TRBV15|TRBJ2-3
TGTGCCACCAGCAGAGATCCGGCGGGAACGGGGGCAGATACGCAGTATTTT
CATSRDPAGTGADTQYF
>few|-|TRBV7-2|TRBJ2-2
TGTGCCAGCAGCTTAGCGGGCTGGGCCGGGGAGCTGTTTTTT
CASSLAGWAGELFF
>few|TRBD1|TRBV11-1|TRBJ1-3
TGTGCCAGCAGCTTAAAGGGGACAGGGGTCCCCGATAAGATAAGAAACACCATATATTTT
CASSLKGTGVPDKIRNTIYF
>-|-|TRBV6-5|TRBJ2-1
TGTGCCAGCAGTTCCCAAGGGGGGAGCTCCTACAATGAGCAGTTCTTC
CASSSQGGSSYNEQFF
>-|TRBD1|TRBV12-3/TRBV12-4|TRBJ1-1
TGTGCCAGCACCCCGACAGGGGGCGCGACTGAAGCTTTCTTT
CASTPTGGATEAFF
>-|-|TRBV7-9|TRBJ2-5
TGTGCCAGCAGCTTATTTCTCAGGGTTCAAGAGACCCAGTACTTC
CASSLFLRVQETQYF
>few|-|TRBV20-1|TRBJ1-1
TGCAGTGCTAGAGAGGGCCTAAAAGCGGAAGCTTTCTTT
CSAREGLKAEAFF
>-|-|TRBV6-2/TRBV6-3|TRBJ2-7
TGTGCCAGCAGTTTGTGGGGGGAATTCGTCGAGCAGTACTTC
CASSLWGEFVEQYF
>-|TRBD1|TRBV20-1|TRBJ2-4
TGCAGTGCTAGGACAGGGAACATTCAGTACTTC
CSARTGNIQYF
>-|TRBD1|TRBV14|TRBJ2-7
TGTGCCAGCAGCCAAGATTTCTGGGACAGGGCTCGCGAGCAGTACTTC
CASSQDFWDRAREQYF
>few|-|TRBV6-1|TRBJ2-2
TGTGCCAGCAATAGACTGTATAACACCGGGGAGCTGTTTTTT
CASNRLYNTGELFF
>-|TRBD1|TRBV18|TRBJ1-5
TGTGCCAGCTCACCCCGAGCCGGACAGGGGGCTAGCAATCAGCCCCAGCATTTT
CASSPRAGQGASNQPQHF
>few|-|TRBV7-9|TRBJ2-7
TGTGCCAGCAGCAGCTGGGGCTACGAGCAGTACTTC
CASSSWGYEQYF
>-|-|TRBV19|TRBJ1-2
TGTGCCAGTAGTTTCCGGACAGTAGCTAACTATGGCTACACCTTC
CASSFRTVANYGYTF
>few|-|TRBV27|TRBJ1-1
TGTGCCAGCAGTTTTGGTGGGGGCATCGCTGAAGCTTTCTTT
CASSFGGGIAEAFF
>many|-|TRBV7-2|TRBJ1-2
TGTGCCAGCAGCTTACCGGACAGTTATGGCTACACCTTC
CASSLPDSYGYTF
>few|TRBD2|TRBV20-1|TRBJ2-1
TGCAGTGCGCTACTAGCGGGACACAATGAGCAGTTCTTC
CSALLAGHNEQFF
>-|TRBD1|TRBV12-5|TRBJ2-5
TGTGCTAGTGGCGTGGGGACAGGGGCTCCGGAAGAGACCCAGTACTTC
CASGVGTGAPEETQYF
>-|-|TRBV6-1|TRBJ2-2
TGTGCCAGCAGCCCCGGGACATTCGCGAACACCGGGGAGCTGTTTTTT
CASSPGTFANTGELFF
>once|-|TRBV7-9|TRBJ1-4
TGTGCCAGCAGCTTAGAAGGTTTCTATGAAAAACTGTTTTTT
CASSLEGFYEKLFF
>many|-|TRBV5-1|TRBJ1-1
TGCGCCAGCAGCTTGGATTCAGTGAACACTGAAGCTTTCTTT
CASSLDSVNTEAFF
>-|-|TRBV7-9|TRBJ1-2
TGTGCCAGCAGCTTAGAAATGGCTAGCGGAGGCTACACCTTC
CASSLEMASGGYTF
>few|-|TRBV10-3|TRBJ2-7
TGTGCCATCAGTGAGTCGAACTACGAGCAGTACTTC
CAISESNYEQYF